The present T cell receptor beta chain was sequenced within a study of shared clonotypes between healthy human individuals. Note on this clone: As yet, its antigen is unknown.

Study conclusions and caveats: The low donor count limited represented genetic and exposure-history diversity.

Original handling: Filtering differed because ImmunoSEQ produced junction-only sequences that carried no quality scores. The repertoire was sequenced with immunoSEQ multiplex PCR; TCRdb's copy has only in-frame clones and lacks some. V and J calls plus clone size are reproduced from that table; the DNA served to infer D and trimming. The sample lists 400,000 to 600,000 clones; 60% to 80% were seen once. The CDR3 sequence is 10 residues long. In germline, CDR1 is DFQATT, CDR2 SNEGSKA (reference sequence). Deletions cut 6 bases from V and 4 bases from J, with 4 bases between. What was sequenced was PBMCs. The receptor comes from a woman between 35 and 50 years old in good health. Some clones in this sample may be carry-over from other donors' samples. The chain uses TRBV20-1 and TRBJ1-5; no clear D gene. CDR3 amino acids: CSARNQPQHF. The CDR3 DNA is TGCAGTGCCAGAAATCAGCCCCAGCATTTT.